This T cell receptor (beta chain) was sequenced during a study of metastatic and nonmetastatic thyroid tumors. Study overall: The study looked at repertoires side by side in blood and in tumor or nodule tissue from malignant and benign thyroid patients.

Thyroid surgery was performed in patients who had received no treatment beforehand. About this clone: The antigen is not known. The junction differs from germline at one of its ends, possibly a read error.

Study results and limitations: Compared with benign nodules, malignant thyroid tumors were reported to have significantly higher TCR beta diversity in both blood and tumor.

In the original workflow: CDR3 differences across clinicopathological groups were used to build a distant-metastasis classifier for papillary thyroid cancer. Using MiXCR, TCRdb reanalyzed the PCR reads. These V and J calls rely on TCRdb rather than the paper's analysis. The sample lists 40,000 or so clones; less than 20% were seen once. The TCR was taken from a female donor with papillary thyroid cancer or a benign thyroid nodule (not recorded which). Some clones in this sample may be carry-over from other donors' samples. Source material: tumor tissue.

As DNA, the CDR3 is TGTGCCAGTAGTGCCACAGGGGCGGACACCGGGGGGCTGTTTTTT. The encoded protein is CASSATGADTGGLFF. The gene calls are TRBV6-2 or TRBV6-3 and TRBJ2-2; D possibly corresponds to TRBD1 (7 bases). CDR1 and CDR2 from the germline V gene are MNHEY and SVGEGT. The CDR3 sequence is 15 residues long.